These T cell receptor beta chains were read from a single sample in a study of human thymus T cells. Measured with immunoSEQ multiplex PCR; TCRdb has only the in-frame clones, and not every one. The sample carries about 78,000 clones, just over 95% recorded once. The source material was thymus tissue. These receptors came from a boy in the first two years of life with a congenital heart defect but otherwise immunologically healthy. Each CDR3 is given with its conserved first and last residue. Each record gives: V gene, D gene, J gene, CDR3 protein. A D gene is named only where the DNA matches it firmly.

V: TRBV4-2; D: -; J: TRBJ1-3; CDR3: CASSQTRGGNTIYF
V: TRBV19; D: -; J: TRBJ1-5; CDR3: CASSMLARGTQPQHF
V: TRBV5-1; D: -; J: TRBJ2-2; CDR3: CASSSARPNTGELFF
V: TRBV12-5; D: -; J: TRBJ2-1; CDR3: CASGSPEGNEQFF
V: TRBV9; D: TRBD1; J: TRBJ2-7; CDR3: CASSAGTGVSEQYF
V: TRBV5-1; D: TRBD2; J: TRBJ2-5; CDR3: CASSLEAGQETQYF
V: TRBV7-2; D: -; J: TRBJ1-2; CDR3: CASRFRDYGYTF
V: TRBV19; D: -; J: TRBJ1-1; CDR3: CASSIHPGTNTEAFF
V: TRBV18; D: TRBD1; J: TRBJ2-5; CDR3: CASSRTGQGSGTQYF
V: TRBV15; D: TRBD1; J: TRBJ2-7; CDR3: CATSARGTATYEQYF
V: TRBV12-5; D: TRBD2; J: TRBJ2-1; CDR3: CASGPSGTSGRANEQFF
V: TRBV29-1; D: TRBD1; J: TRBJ2-3; CDR3: CSGTTGGHADTQYF
V: TRBV14; D: TRBD1; J: TRBJ1-1; CDR3: CASSQAIVGQGAVGAEAFF
V: TRBV28; D: -; J: TRBJ1-2; CDR3: CASSSPRMGGYTF
V: TRBV5-1; D: TRBD2; J: TRBJ2-2; CDR3: CASSRPGLVGTGELFF
V: TRBV27; D: TRBD1; J: TRBJ2-7; CDR3: CASTNPRGSSYEQYF
V: TRBV6-4; D: TRBD1; J: TRBJ1-1; CDR3: CASSDPQGGLCTEAFF
V: TRBV10-2; D: TRBD1; J: TRBJ1-1; CDR3: CASSVYNGTGDTEAFF
V: TRBV7-9; D: TRBD2; J: TRBJ2-1; CDR3: CASSSQREGNNEQFF
V: TRBV6-1; D: -; J: TRBJ1-6; CDR3: CASVGTSHGFPLHF
V: TRBV6-5; D: -; J: TRBJ1-2; CDR3: CASSYQGRSYGYTF